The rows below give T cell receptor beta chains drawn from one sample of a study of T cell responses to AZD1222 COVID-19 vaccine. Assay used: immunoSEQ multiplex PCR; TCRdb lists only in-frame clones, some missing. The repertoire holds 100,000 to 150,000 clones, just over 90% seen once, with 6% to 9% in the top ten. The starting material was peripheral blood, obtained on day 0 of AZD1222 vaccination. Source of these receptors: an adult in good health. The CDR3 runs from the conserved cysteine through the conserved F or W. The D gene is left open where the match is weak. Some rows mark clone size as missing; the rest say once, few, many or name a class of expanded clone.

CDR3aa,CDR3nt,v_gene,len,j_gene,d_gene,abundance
CAGQGDSARGTDTQYF,TGTGCCGGACAGGGAGACTCGGCTCGGGGCACAGATACGCAGTATTTT,TRBV7-9,16,TRBJ2-3,TRBD1,NA
CASSLRGLGEQFF,TGTGCCAGCAGTTTAAGGGGATTAGGTGAGCAGTTCTTC,TRBV12-3/TRBV12-4,13,TRBJ2-1,NA,once
CASSPGTPRTDTQYF,TGTGCCAGCAGCCCTGGGACTCCTAGAACAGATACGCAGTATTTT,TRBV7-2,15,TRBJ2-3,NA,NA
CATSRDVARRNTEAFF,TGTGCCACCAGCAGAGATGTCGCCAGGCGAAACACTGAAGCTTTCTTT,TRBV15,16,TRBJ1-1,NA,NA
CASSDISNQPQHF,TGTGCCAGTAGTGACATATCCAATCAGCCCCAGCATTTT,TRBV19,13,TRBJ1-5,NA,once
CASSLGQGPYEQYF,TGTGCCAGTAGTCTCGGACAGGGCCCCTACGAGCAGTACTTC,TRBV19,14,TRBJ2-7,TRBD1,NA
CASSVGLASTYEQYF,TGTGCCAGCAGCGTGGGACTAGCGAGTACCTACGAGCAGTACTTC,TRBV9,15,TRBJ2-7,TRBD2,once
CAWSPQRGGRALEQYF,TGTGCCTGGAGTCCCCAGCGAGGCGGGAGGGCCCTAGAGCAGTACTTC,TRBV30,16,TRBJ2-7,TRBD2,NA
CASSDRDSNYGYTF,TGTGCCAGCAGCGACAGGGATTCTAACTATGGCTACACCTTC,TRBV28,14,TRBJ1-2,TRBD1,NA
CAWSPGSYEQYF,TGTGCCTGGAGTCCGGGGAGTTACGAGCAGTACTTC,TRBV30,12,TRBJ2-7,NA,NA
CASSLVGGSGYTF,TGTGCCAGCAGCTTAGTAGGGGGCTCTGGCTACACCTTC,TRBV13,13,TRBJ1-2,TRBD1,NA
CASSQAAGSYEQYF,TGCGCCAGCAGCCAAGCCGCGGGGAGCTACGAGCAGTACTTC,TRBV4-3,14,TRBJ2-7,NA,NA
CASSQPPGLGQPQHF,TGCGCCAGCAGCCAGCCCCCAGGGCTGGGGCAGCCCCAGCATTTT,TRBV4-1,15,TRBJ1-5,NA,once
CASSLLREEPDTQYF,TGTGCCAGCAGTTTATTGCGGGAAGAACCAGATACGCAGTATTTT,TRBV27,15,TRBJ2-3,NA,NA
CASSYSWNGIYGYTF,TGTGCCAGCAGTTACTCTTGGAACGGAATCTATGGCTACACCTTC,TRBV6-5,15,TRBJ1-2,NA,once
CASSARSIRNTEAFF,TGTGCCAGTAGTGCCCGCTCAATACGGAACACTGAAGCTTTCTTT,TRBV19,15,TRBJ1-1,NA,once
CASSPGSGGRETYEQYF,TGTGCCAGCAGCCCCGGCTCAGGGGGGCGCGAAACCTACGAGCAGTACTTC,TRBV7-9,17,TRBJ2-7,NA,NA
CASSGWRDTDTQYF,TGCGCCAGCAGTGGTTGGCGGGACACAGATACGCAGTATTTT,TRBV10-2,14,TRBJ2-3,NA,NA
CASSIGGALQIGYTF,TGTGCCAGCAGCATAGGTGGGGCATTACAAATAGGCTACACCTTC,TRBV6-5,15,TRBJ1-2,NA,NA
CASRGGLSYGYTF,TGTGCCAGCAGGGGAGGTCTTAGCTATGGCTACACCTTC,TRBV25-1,13,TRBJ1-2,NA,NA
CASSLVVRATAFF,TGTGCCAGCAGCTTAGTGGTCAGGGCTACAGCTTTCTTT,TRBV7-9,13,TRBJ1-1,NA,NA
CASSARVGRTSSSYEQYF,TGTGCCAGCAGTGCCCGGGTTGGACGTACATCGAGCTCCTACGAGCAGTACTTC,TRBV28,18,TRBJ2-7,NA,NA
CAWNLPTGPSPLHF,TGTGCCTGGAACCTTCCGACAGGGCCTTCACCCCTCCACTTT,TRBV30,14,TRBJ1-6,TRBD1,NA
CASSLATEYGYTF,TGTGCCAGCAGCTTAGCCACCGAGTATGGCTACACCTTC,TRBV13,13,TRBJ1-2,NA,few
CASSTSRSNEQFF,TGTGCCAGCTCCACTAGTAGGTCCAATGAGCAGTTCTTC,TRBV11-3,13,TRBJ2-1,NA,NA
CASSESMGVGEQYF,TGCGCCAGCAGTGAGTCTATGGGAGTCGGCGAGCAGTACTTC,TRBV10-2,14,TRBJ2-7,NA,NA
CASSLGPLEQYF,TGTGCCAGCAGCTTAGGCCCCCTCGAGCAGTACTTC,TRBV11-1,12,TRBJ2-7,NA,NA
CASSESTGVGEQFF,TGTGCCAGCAGTGAAAGTACGGGGGTGGGTGAGCAGTTCTTC,TRBV2,14,TRBJ2-1,NA,NA
CASSQDAGGDSGTDTQYF,TGTGCCAGCAGCCAAGATGCGGGGGGAGACAGCGGCACAGATACGCAGTATTTT,TRBV3-1/TRBV3-2,18,TRBJ2-3,TRBD2,NA
CAIRTGTGGSVTEAFF,TGTGCCATCAGGACCGGGACAGGGGGCTCGGTCACTGAAGCTTTCTTT,TRBV10-3,16,TRBJ1-1,TRBD1,NA
CASTTGSASSYEQYF,TGTGCCAGCACCACGGGATCAGCCTCCTCCTACGAGCAGTACTTC,TRBV6-5,15,TRBJ2-7,NA,NA
CASSVDETGIGQPQHF,TGTGCCAGCAGCGTAGACGAGACAGGGATTGGCCAGCCCCAGCATTTT,TRBV9,16,TRBJ1-5,TRBD1,NA
CASSPEGGYEQYF,TGTGCCAGCAGTCCCGAGGGGGGCTACGAGCAGTACTTC,TRBV27,13,TRBJ2-7,NA,NA
CASSQDYLLYF,TGTGCCAGCAGTCAAGACTACTTACTGTACTTC,TRBV28,11,TRBJ2-7,NA,NA
CASSQGTSGRRQFF,TGTGCCAGCAGCCAAGGGACTAGCGGCCGCAGGCAGTTCTTC,TRBV3-1/TRBV3-2,14,TRBJ2-1,TRBD2,once
CASMTLGTEAFF,TGTGCCAGCATGACCCTGGGCACTGAAGCTTTCTTT,TRBV28,12,TRBJ1-1,NA,NA
CASSLATGYEQFF,TGTGCCAGCTCACTCGCGACAGGGTATGAGCAGTTCTTC,TRBV18,13,TRBJ2-1,TRBD1,NA
CASRRQGASNQPQHF,TGTGCCAGCAGGAGACAGGGGGCCAGCAATCAGCCCCAGCATTTT,TRBV27,15,TRBJ1-5,TRBD1,NA
CASTPLAGGGTDTQYF,TGTGCCAGCACCCCCTTAGCGGGAGGAGGAACAGATACGCAGTATTTT,TRBV2,16,TRBJ2-3,TRBD2,NA
CASSPRQGASPLHF,TGTGCCAGCAGTCCTCGACAGGGGGCGTCACCCCTCCACTTT,TRBV27,14,TRBJ1-6,TRBD1,NA
CASSQGFSGKVAGELFF,TGCGCCAGCAGCCAAGGATTCAGCGGGAAGGTTGCCGGGGAGCTGTTTTTT,TRBV4-1,17,TRBJ2-2,TRBD2,NA
CASSIGRTDTQYF,TGTGCCAGTAGTATTGGGAGAACAGATACGCAGTATTTT,TRBV19,13,TRBJ2-3,NA,NA
CASSEVGEQFF,TGTGCCAGCAGTGAGGTTGGCGAGCAGTTCTTC,TRBV2,11,TRBJ2-1,NA,NA
CASSLARTDNEQFF,TGTGCCAGCAGCTTAGCCCGGACAGACAATGAGCAGTTCTTC,TRBV7-8,14,TRBJ2-1,NA,once